The clone carrying this T cell receptor beta chain was seen at least ten times. The antigen is unknown. These data come from a study of molecular identifiers for immune sequencing clone quantification. Sorted inputs of about 18,000 to 1,100,000 cells, with 10%, 30% or 50% RNA, yielded naive CD8 libraries. Naive CD8 T cells, phenotype CD8+CD4-CCR7+CD45RA+, were sorted. Study-wide points: Sizes of clones that are highly expanded could be underestimated (if identical TCR molecules share a barcode). Naive cells had under 1% of molecules in clones above 20 RNA copies, effectors over 98%.

Germline CDR1 SGHRS, CDR2 YFSETQ. This CDR3 has 12 amino acids. Trimming stripped 4 bases from V and 0 bases from J, with 4 bases between. TCRdb independently ran MiXCR on the PCR reads; one entry per CDR3 protein. The sample lists around 480,000 distinct CDR3 sequences, over 20% seen once, with 0.65% to 0.95% in the top ten. The TCR originated in a human donor in good health. Some libraries in this study had Jurkat cell RNA spiked in. V is TRBV5-1 and J is TRBJ2-5; D ambiguous. Sequenced input: naive CD8+ T cells from blood, with Jurkat cell RNA spiked in. Subset defined: FACS-sorted CD8+CD4-CCR7+CD45RA+ naive T cells. The CDR3 DNA is TGCGCCAGCAGCCCGAACCAAGAGACCCAGTACTTC. Translating gives CASSPNQETQYF. Together with reference TRBV5-1 and TRBJ2-5, the CDR3 gives the full variable domain: KAGVTQTPRYLIKTRGQQVTLSCSPISGHRSVSWYQQTPGQGLQFLFEYFSETQRNKGNFPGRFSGRQFSNSRSEMNVSTLELGDSALYLCASSPNQETQYFGPGTRLLVL.